Shown below are 32 T cell receptor beta chains from a single sample sequenced in a study of blood T cell repertoires in COVID-19. Assay used: immunoSEQ multiplex PCR; TCRdb lists only in-frame clones, some missing. Of approximately 190,000 clones listed, roughly 89% are singletons. Sequenced material: PBMCs or T cells enriched from blood (not recorded which). The receptor set was obtained from a woman younger than 45 who had been exposed to COVID-19.

V and J are TRBV7-3 and TRBJ1-1, with 8 bases identical to TRBD1. Germline V gene sequence: CDR1 SGHTA, CDR2 FQGTGA. V lost 4 bases and J lost 5; bases outside the gene matches: 9. The CDR3 loop spans 15 amino acids. The CDR3 reads CASSSLGQGLTEAFF. CDR3 DNA: TGTGCCAGCAGCTCGTTAGGACAGGGACTAACTGAAGCTTTCTTT.

The chain links TRBV4-2 to TRBJ2-1; the match to TRBD2 covers 14 bases. CDR1 is LGHNA, CDR2 YNFKEQ, per germline. The CDR3 length is 16 residues. The V segment lost 1 base and the J segment 9 bases; nucleotides outside the gene matches: 5. CDR3 sequence reads: CASSQARLAGGFEQFF. The CDR3 bases are TGTGCCAGCAGCCAAGCCCGACTAGCGGGGGGGTTTGAGCAGTTCTTC.

The chain has TRBV10-3 and TRBJ1-3; D perhaps matches TRBD1 (5 bases). The V end was cut by 4 bases, the J end by 2 bases, with 15 bases between. Germline CDR1 ENHRY, CDR2 SYGVKD. The length of the CDR3 is 16 residues. This CDR3 reads CAISGRGGMTGNTIYF. The CDR3 DNA is TGTGCCATCAGTGGCCGGGGGGGAATGACTGGAAACACCATATATTTT.

This chain connects TRBV27 to TRBJ2-1, with a weak D call TRBD2 (6 bases). This CDR3 is built from 15 residues. Trimming cost V 1 base and J 4 bases, with 11 bases left between them. Germline assignment: CDR1 MNHEY and CDR2 SMNVEV (reference sequence). CDR3 DNA sequence: TGTGCCAGCAGTTTATTGGGGGGTTCGTACAATGAGCAGTTCTTC. It codes for CASSLLGGSYNEQFF.

A few counts support this clone. This chain joins TRBV30 and TRBJ1-3; maybe TRBD1 (6 bases). Looked up from germline, CDR1 is GTSNPN and CDR2 is SVGIG (reference sequence). The CDR3 totals 15 residues. V gave up 0 bases and J gave up 2 bases, with 11 bases separating them. CDR3 bases: TGTGCCTGGAGTGTTAGGGGGGGGCCTGGAAACACCATATATTTT. Translated: CAWSVRGGPGNTIYF.

The chain couples TRBV9 to TRBJ2-5, with D perhaps matching TRBD2 (5 bases). The CDR3 runs 14 residues. Trimming took off 3 bases at V and 5 bases at J, with 14 bases between the two ends. The germline V gene has CDR1 SGDLS and CDR2 YYNGEE. CDR3 protein: CASSGVGVGETQYF. Here the CDR3 DNA reads TGTGCCAGCAGCGGCGTCGGGGTTGGGGAGACCCAGTACTTC.

This chain links TRBV6-5 with TRBJ2-7; 11 bases align to TRBD1. There are 16 residues in the CDR3. After removal of 0 bases from V and 3 bases from J, the junction contained 4 bases not matched to a gene. Germline assignment: CDR1 MNHEY and CDR2 SVGAGI. The chain's CDR3 is CASSYSTGTGGYEQYF. CDR3 DNA sequence: TGTGCCAGCAGTTACTCCACCGGGACAGGGGGCTACGAGCAGTACTTC.

The chain combines TRBV5-6 with TRBJ1-2; tentatively, D is TRBD1 (5 bases). Looked up from germline, CDR1 is SGHDT and CDR2 is YYEEEE. V lost 4 bases and J 7 bases, leaving 17 bases between the germline ends. The CDR3 covers 14 residues. CDR3 coding DNA: TGTGCCAGCAGCCCCGGCGGGGGTCGCGGTGGCTACACCTTC. Protein sequence: CASSPGGGRGGYTF.

The V gene is TRBV18, the J gene TRBJ2-7; D might be TRBD2 (5 bases). Germline lookup yields CDR1 KGHSH and CDR2 LQKENI. This CDR3 region has 15 residues. Deletions cut 5 bases from V and 0 bases from J, with 14 bases between. The CDR3 coding sequence is TGTGCCAGCTCAGGAGCGGACCTCAGCTCCTACGAGCAGTACTTC. As protein: CASSGADLSSYEQYF.

V is TRBV11-2 and J is TRBJ2-7, with TRBD2 matching 7 bases. In germline, CDR1 is SGHAT, CDR2 FQNNGV. The J segment lost 0 bases and the V segment lost 5 bases, leaving 7 bases of the junction unmatched. There are 15 residues in the CDR3. CDR3 coding DNA: TGTGCCAGCAGCAATCAGCGGGGCGTCTCCTACGAGCAGTACTTC. Protein product: CASSNQRGVSYEQYF.

This clone was counted many times. The CDR3 region has the DNA TGTGCCAGCAGTTTAGCAGCAGGGGCTGAAGCTTTCTTT. It translates to CASSLAAGAEAFF. The J gene is TRBJ1-1, the V gene TRBV12-3 or TRBV12-4, with D perhaps TRBD1 (6 bases). The CDR3 has 13 amino acids. V was cut by 0 bases and J by 6 bases, with 8 bases left in between.

This chain uses TRBV7-9 with TRBJ1-3, with 7 bases that match TRBD1. V shed 5 bases and J 0 bases; nucleotides not matched to a gene: 7. Germline V gene lookup returns CDR1 SEHNR and CDR2 FQNEAQ (reference sequence). The CDR3 runs 16 residues. As DNA, the CDR3 is TGTGCCAGCAGCCCTCGACAGGGAATCTCTGGAAACACCATATATTTT. Protein product: CASSPRQGISGNTIYF.

The rearrangement links TRBV27 to TRBJ2-5, with D possibly TRBD1 on 5 matching bases. Germline V lookup: CDR1 MNHEY, CDR2 SMNVEV (reference sequence). V lost 4 bases and J 1 base, leaving 16 bases between the germline ends. The CDR3 runs to 16 residues. CDR3 DNA: TGTGCCAGCAGTTCACGACAGTACCAGACCCAAGAGACCCAGTACTTC. Residues: CASSSRQYQTQETQYF.

The V call is TRBV4-1, the J call TRBJ2-3; D might be TRBD1 (6 bases). V was clipped by 1 base and J by 2 bases, with 7 bases between them. Germline CDR1 and CDR2: MGHRA and YSYEKL. This CDR3 region has 14 residues. CDR3 region: CASSQGDITDTQYF. The CDR3 DNA sequence: TGCGCCAGCAGCCAAGGGGACATCACAGATACGCAGTATTTT.

The CDR3 DNA reads TGTGCCAGCAGTATAACAGGGGGCTGTTCTGACACCTTC. Encoded protein: CASSITGGCSDTF. The rearrangement links TRBV6-4 to TRBJ1-2, with 9 nucleotides matching TRBD1. J lost 12 bases, V lost 5 bases, and 10 bases had no gene match. Germline V gene lookup returns CDR1 MRHNA and CDR2 SNTAGT. The CDR3 has 13 amino acids.

The V gene is TRBV24-1, the J gene TRBJ1-2; D unresolved. The V gene's germline CDR1 is KGHDR and CDR2 SFDVKD. CDR3 size: 11 residues. V lost 9 bases and J lost 5, with 9 bases in between. CDR3 bases: TGTGCCACCCACGGTCCGTATGGCTACACCTTC. Its translation is CATHGPYGYTF.

The chain carries TRBV5-5 and TRBJ2-2; D perhaps matches TRBD2 (6 bases). Trimming pared 4 bases from V and 4 bases from J, leaving 11 bases between. The CDR3 is 14 residues long. CDR1 is SGHKS and CDR2 is YYEKEE in the germline V gene (reference sequence). DNA of the CDR3: TGTGCCAGCAGCACCAAAGCGGGCACCGGGGAGCTGTTTTTT. Amino acids: CASSTKAGTGELFF.

The chain combines TRBV11-2 with TRBJ2-3, with TRBD1 identical over 8 bases. With V trimmed by 4 bases and J by 3 bases, 9 bases remained unmatched. CDR3 length equals 16 residues. The germline CDR1 and CDR2 sequences are SGHAT and FQNNGV. The CDR3: CASSSQPGGRTDTQYF. In DNA, the CDR3 is TGTGCCAGCAGCTCCCAACCAGGGGGCCGGACAGATACGCAGTATTTT.

This clone has more than one count but fewer than ten. The chain has TRBV18 and TRBJ2-7, with TRBD2 matching over 9 bases. The CDR3 contains 16 residues. Trimming cost V 4 bases and J 5 bases; bases outside gene matches: 12. CDR1 and CDR2 from the germline V gene are KGHSH and LQKENI. The CDR3 nucleotides read TGTGCCAGCTCACAAATGTTAGCTAGCGGGAACCACGAGCAGTACTTC. This translates into CASSQMLASGNHEQYF.

The chain is built from TRBV7-7 and TRBJ2-5, with a weak D call TRBD1 (6 bases). V shed 5 bases and J shed 5 bases, with 18 bases lying between them. Germline CDR1 is SSHAT and CDR2 is FNYEAQ (reference sequence). CDR3 length: 15 residues. CDR3 nucleotide sequence: TGTGCCAGCAGCCCCTCCCGGGACACCCTTGAGACCCAGTACTTC. It yields the protein CASSPSRDTLETQYF. Using reference TRBV7-7 and TRBJ2-5 for the parts outside the CDR3, the full variable domain is GAGVSQSPRYKVTKRGQDVTLRCDPISSHATLYWYQQALGQGPEFLTYFNYEAQPDKSGLPSDRFSAERPEGSISTLTIQRTEQRDSAMYRCASSPSRDTLETQYFGPGTRLLVL.

Points on this clone: One junction end does not reproduce the germline sequence, and a read error may be involved. The chain has TRBV29-1 and TRBJ1-2; D uncertain. Germline V gene lookup returns CDR1 SQVTM and CDR2 ANQGSEA. The CDR3 has 11 amino acids. CDR3 sequence reads: CCVALAYGYTF. The CDR3 bases are TGCTGCGTTGCCTTAGCCTATGGCTACACCTTC.

A word on this clone: One end of the junction fails to match germline, which may point to a read error. This chain joins TRBV7-7 and TRBJ2-5; 9 nucleotides match TRBD1. The CDR3 runs to 15 residues. Germline V gene sequence: CDR1 SSHAT, CDR2 FNYEAQ (reference sequence). In nucleotides, the CDR3 is TGTGCTAGCAGCTGGACAGGGGTCCCCCAGGAGACCCAGTACTTC. It translates to CASSWTGVPQETQYF.

This sequence joins TRBV2 and TRBJ2-3; TRBD1 aligns across 7 bases. The length of the CDR3 is 17 residues. In germline, CDR1 is SNHLY, CDR2 FYNNEI. V lost 8 bases and J lost 0; bases outside the gene matches: 14. The CDR3, as DNA: TGTGCCAGCGGAGAAGCACGGGACAGATCTAGCACAGATACGCAGTATTTT. Translating it yields CASGEARDRSSTDTQYF. The complete variable domain, with remaining parts taken from reference TRBV2 and TRBJ2-3, reads EPEVTQTPSHQVTQMGQEVILRCVPISNHLYFYWYRQILGQKVEFLVSFYNNEISEKSEIFDDQFSVERPDGSNFTLKIRSTKLEDSAMYFCASGEARDRSSTDTQYFGPGTRLTVL.

This clone appeared once. The chain couples TRBV19 to TRBJ1-2; D is perhaps TRBD1 (5 bases). This CDR3 is built from 13 residues. CDR1 and CDR2 (germline): LNHDA, SQIVND (reference sequence). The V gene lost 8 bases and the J gene lost 5 bases, with 15 bases spanning the gap. CDR3 amino acids: CASGDSGGYGYTF. DNA for the CDR3: TGTGCCAGTGGGGACTCCGGGGGGTATGGCTACACCTTC.

The chain couples TRBV4-1 to TRBJ1-2; 9 bases match TRBD1. CDR1 and CDR2 from the germline V gene are MGHRA and YSYEKL. This CDR3 comprises 15 residues. Trimming took 2 bases from V and 5 from J; bases not matched to a gene: 6. Here the CDR3 reads CASSQTGQGGYGYTF. CDR3 coding DNA: TGCGCCAGCAGCCAAACGGGACAGGGCGGTTATGGCTACACCTTC.

V gene TRBV2 combines with J gene TRBJ2-2; 7 bases map to TRBD1. The J segment lost 3 bases and the V segment lost 8 bases, leaving 12 bases of the junction unmatched. Germline V lookup: CDR1 SNHLY, CDR2 FYNNEI. The CDR3 spans 16 residues. Here the CDR3 reads CASRDYRGEDTGELFF. The DNA of the CDR3 is TGTGCCAGCCGAGACTACAGGGGTGAGGACACCGGGGAGCTGTTTTTT.

The J gene is TRBJ1-2, the V gene TRBV9; D is undetermined. Germline V gene sequence: CDR1 SGDLS, CDR2 YYNGEE. The CDR3 spans 12 residues. V was trimmed by 0 bases and J by 8 bases, leaving 8 bases between them. In DNA form, the CDR3 reads TGTGCCAGCAGCGTAGCTACGTCCGGCTACACCTTC. Translated: CASSVATSGYTF.

The chain employs TRBV7-6 and TRBJ2-2, with TRBD2 as a possible D gene (5 bases). This CDR3 spans 16 amino acids. Germline CDR1 and CDR2: SGHVS and FNYEAQ. Trimming took 2 bases from V and 5 from J, leaving 15 bases between them. CDR3 DNA sequence: TGTGCCAGCAGCTTAACGGGGAACTATCTAACCGGGGAGCTGTTTTTT. Its protein product is CASSLTGNYLTGELFF.

This clone was seen more than once but under ten times. The chain combines TRBV19 with TRBJ2-7; 7 bases are shared with TRBD2. J gave up 9 bases and V 1 base, and 6 bases lay outside the gene matches. This CDR3 has 13 residues. Per the germline V gene, CDR1 is LNHDA and CDR2 is SQIVND (reference sequence). CDR3 protein: CASSIASGGRQYF. The CDR3 DNA sequence: TGTGCCAGTAGTATAGCGTCAGGCGGGAGGCAGTACTTC. The full variable domain, rest sourced from reference TRBV19 and TRBJ2-7, is DGGITQSPKYLFRKEGQNVTLSCEQNLNHDAMYWYRQDPGQGLRLIYYSQIVNDFQKGDIAEGYSVSREKKESFPLTVTSAQKNPTAFYLCASSIASGGRQYFGPGTRLTVT.

This clone was counted a few times. V is TRBV4-3 and J is TRBJ1-2, with D unclear. V was trimmed by 2 bases and J by 9 bases, leaving 7 bases between them. The CDR3 is 11 residues long. CDR1 is LGHNA, CDR2 YSLEER, per germline. CDR3 loop: CASSQKESYTF. The CDR3 DNA is TGCGCCAGCAGCCAAAAGGAGAGCTACACCTTC.

The J gene is TRBJ1-1, the V gene TRBV18, with TRBD1 matching over 8 bases. V dropped 8 bases and J dropped 3; count of bases not matched to a gene: 5. Per germline, CDR1 KGHSH and CDR2 LQKENI. The CDR3 spans 13 residues. The CDR3 DNA reads as TGTGCCAGCCTGACAGGGGCTGACACTGAAGCTTTCTTT. Its protein is CASLTGADTEAFF.

The chain employs TRBV28 and TRBJ2-7; 11 bases align to TRBD1. Germline V lookup: CDR1 MDHEN, CDR2 SYDVKM. V trimming: 3 bases; J trimming: 3 bases; junction bases outside the gene matches: 13. The CDR3 runs to 18 residues. The CDR3 bases are TGTGCCAGCAGTTTCACTACAGCCGGGACAGGGGGAAGCTACGAGCAGTACTTC. Translating it yields CASSFTTAGTGGSYEQYF.